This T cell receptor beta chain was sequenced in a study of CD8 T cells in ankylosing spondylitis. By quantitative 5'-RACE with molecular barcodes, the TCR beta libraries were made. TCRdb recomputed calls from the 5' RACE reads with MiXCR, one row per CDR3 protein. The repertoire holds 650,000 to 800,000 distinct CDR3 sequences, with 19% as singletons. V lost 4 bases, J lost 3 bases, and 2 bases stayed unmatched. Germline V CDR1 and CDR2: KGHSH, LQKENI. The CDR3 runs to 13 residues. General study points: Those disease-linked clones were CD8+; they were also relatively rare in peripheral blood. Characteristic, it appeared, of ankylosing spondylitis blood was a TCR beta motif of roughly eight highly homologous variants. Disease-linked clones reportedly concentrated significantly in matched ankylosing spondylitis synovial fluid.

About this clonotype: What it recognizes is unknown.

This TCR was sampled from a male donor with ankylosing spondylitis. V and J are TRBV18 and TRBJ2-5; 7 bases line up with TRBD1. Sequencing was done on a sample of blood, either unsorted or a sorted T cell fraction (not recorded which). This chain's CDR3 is CASSQQGKETQYF. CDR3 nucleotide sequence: TGTGCCAGCTCACAACAGGGGAAAGAGACCCAGTACTTC.